This TCR beta chain stems from a study of T cell responses to AZD1222 COVID-19 vaccine. Sequencing was performed with immunoSEQ multiplex PCR; in TCRdb, only in-frame clones are kept and a portion is missing. This sample has roughly 130,000 clones; around 83% occur once, and the top ten carry 12%. Note on this clone: Its antigen is unidentified.

General study points: The donors showed a predominance of white British ancestry and of females, with possible underestimation of clonal diversity. Within unmutated variant regions lay the reported targets of nearly half of spike-specific TCRs.

Sequenced material: peripheral blood, taken on day 0 of AZD1222 vaccination. This TCR came from an adult in good health.

This CDR3 reads CASSIGTPNTEAFF. The CDR3 DNA is TGTGCCAGTAGTATAGGGACACCGAACACTGAAGCTTTCTTT. This sequence joins TRBV19 and TRBJ1-1; possibly TRBD1 for D (5 bases). CDR3 length equals 14 residues. Germline V gene sequence: CDR1 LNHDA, CDR2 SQIVND (reference sequence). V was trimmed by 1 base and J by 1 base, leaving 7 bases between them.